Sequencing of this TCR beta chain was carried out in a study of breast tumors, draining lymph nodes, adjacent tissues. This CDR3 region has 17 residues. The germline gives CDR1 SGHDT, CDR2 YYEEEE. Study results and caveats: Data fit most tumor T cells coming from lymph node, expanding in tumor. Tumor T cell lymph node origin was a supported hypothesis, not proven. Luminal-like breast cancer showed significantly greater tumor-nontumor repertoire similarity than basal-like breast cancer did.

MiXCR was run by TCRdb on the multiplex PCR reads, yielding one entry per CDR3 protein. The sample contains 45,000 to 60,000 distinct CDR3 sequences, approximately 22% of which appear only once. Ten or more counts support this clonotype. The antigen is undetermined. A junction boundary mismatches the germline segment, possibly from a read error. The source material was breast tumor tissue. The V gene is TRBV5-6, the J gene TRBJ1-6; 7 positions match TRBD1. The origin of this receptor is a female donor with breast cancer. Some clones in this sample may be carry-over from other donors' samples. The CDR3 reads CASSFWTGTSHNSPLHF. The DNA for the CDR3 is TGTGCCAGCAGCTTTTGGACAGGAACCTCCCATAATTCACCCCTCCACTTT. Full variable domain (remainder filled in from reference TRBV5-6 and TRBJ1-6): DAGVTQSPTHLIKTRGQQVTLRCSPKSGHDTVSWYQQALGQGPQFIFQYYEEEERQRGNFPDRFSGHQFPNYSSELNVNALLLGDSALYLCASSFWTGTSHNSPLHFGNGTRLTVT.